This T cell receptor (beta chain) was recovered during a study of Graves' ophthalmopathy and Graves' hyperthyroidism. The authors amplified TCR beta CDR3 regions from RNA transcripts. HTBI primers were used in a first-round RT-PCR, which preceded a second-round multiplex PCR. TCRdb itself ran the multiplex PCR reads through MiXCR, one entry per CDR3 protein. The sample lists 210,000 or so distinct CDR3 sequences; roughly 27% were seen once. Broader study findings: Most expanded clonotypes in thyroid above 0.001 frequency also showed up in blood. For predicting ophthalmopathy progression, the model had 70.59% sensitivity and roughly 77% specificity.

This clonotype appeared many times. What it binds is unknown. Germline-derived CDR1 and CDR2 are MDHEN and SYDVKM. V was clipped by 5 bases and J by 9 bases; unmatched bases: 12. The CDR3 contains 15 residues. Sample: peripheral blood. V and J are TRBV28 and TRBJ1-5; 8 nucleotides align to TRBD1. The TCR comes from a middle-aged man with Graves' ophthalmopathy. As DNA, the CDR3 is TGTGCCAGCAGTCTCCCCAGGGGGCCCCCAAGGCCCCAGCATTTT. It codes for CASSLPRGPPRPQHF.